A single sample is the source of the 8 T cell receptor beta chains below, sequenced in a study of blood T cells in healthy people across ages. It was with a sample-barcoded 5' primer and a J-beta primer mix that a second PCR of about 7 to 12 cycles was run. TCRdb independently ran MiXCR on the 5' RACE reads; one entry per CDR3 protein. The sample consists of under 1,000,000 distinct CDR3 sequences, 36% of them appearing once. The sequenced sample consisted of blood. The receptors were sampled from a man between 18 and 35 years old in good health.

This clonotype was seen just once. CDR3 protein: CASSHRGLVPNYEQYF. CDR3 coding DNA: TGCGCCAGCAGTCACCGTGGACTAGTACCCAACTACGAGCAGTACTTC. The chain couples TRBV23-1 to TRBJ2-7; 7 bases map to TRBD2. TRBV23-1 is classed as an ORF, of uncertain function. CDR3 length: 16 amino acids. The V gene end was trimmed by 3 bases and the J gene end by 3 bases; junction bases not matched to a gene: 11.

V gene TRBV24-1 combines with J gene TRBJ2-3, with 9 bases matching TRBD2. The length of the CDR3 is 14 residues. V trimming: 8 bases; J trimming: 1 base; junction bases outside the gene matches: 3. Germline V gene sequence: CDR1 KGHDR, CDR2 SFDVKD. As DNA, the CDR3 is TGTGCCACCACCCCTAGCGGGGGCACAGATACGCAGTATTTT. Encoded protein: CATTPSGGTDTQYF.

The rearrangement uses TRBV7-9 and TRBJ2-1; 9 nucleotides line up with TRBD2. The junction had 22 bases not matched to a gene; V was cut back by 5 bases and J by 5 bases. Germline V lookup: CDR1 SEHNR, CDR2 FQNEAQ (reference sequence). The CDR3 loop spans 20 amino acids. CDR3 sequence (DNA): TGTGCCAGCAGCAATAGGGCTAGCGGGGACCAATTACTCCCCCACAATGAGCAGTTCTTC. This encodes CASSNRASGDQLLPHNEQFF.

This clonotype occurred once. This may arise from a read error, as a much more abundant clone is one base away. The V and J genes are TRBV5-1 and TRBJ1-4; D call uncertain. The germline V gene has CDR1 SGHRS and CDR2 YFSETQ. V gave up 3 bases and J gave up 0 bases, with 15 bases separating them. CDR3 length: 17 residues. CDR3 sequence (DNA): TGCGCCAGCAGCTCCGCAGGCCCGACTGCAACTAATGAAAAACTGTTTTTT. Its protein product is CASSSAGPTATNEKLFF. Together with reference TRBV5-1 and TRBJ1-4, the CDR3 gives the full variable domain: KAGVTQTPRYLIKTRGQQVTLSCSPISGHRSVSWYQQTPGQGLQFLFEYFSETQRNKGNFPGRFSGRQFSNSRSEMNVSTLELGDSALYLCASSSAGPTATNEKLFFGSGTQLSVL.

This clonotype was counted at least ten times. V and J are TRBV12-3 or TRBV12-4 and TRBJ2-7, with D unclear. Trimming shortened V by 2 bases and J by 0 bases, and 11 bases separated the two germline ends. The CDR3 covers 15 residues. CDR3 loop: CASSLLGRSSYEQYF. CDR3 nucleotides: TGTGCCAGCAGTTTATTGGGCAGGAGCTCCTACGAGCAGTACTTC.

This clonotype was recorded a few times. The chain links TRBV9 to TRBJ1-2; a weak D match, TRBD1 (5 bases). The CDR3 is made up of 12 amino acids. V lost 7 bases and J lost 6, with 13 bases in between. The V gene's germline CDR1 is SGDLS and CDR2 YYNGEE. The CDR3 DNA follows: TGTGCCAGCGGGGGAGGAAGGGATGGCTACACCTTC. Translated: CASGGGRDGYTF. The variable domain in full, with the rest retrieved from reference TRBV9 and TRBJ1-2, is DSGVTQTPKHLITATGQRVTLRCSPRSGDLSVYWYQQSLDQGLQFLIQYYNGEERAKGNILERFSAQQFPDLHSELNLSSLELGDSALYFCASGGGRDGYTFGSGTRLTVV.

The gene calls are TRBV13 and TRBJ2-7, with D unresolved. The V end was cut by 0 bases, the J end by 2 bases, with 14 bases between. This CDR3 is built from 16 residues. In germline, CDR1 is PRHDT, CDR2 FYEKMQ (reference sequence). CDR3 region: CASSLGSQSPTYEQYF. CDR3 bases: TGTGCCAGCAGCTTAGGATCGCAGTCCCCTACCTACGAGCAGTACTTC.

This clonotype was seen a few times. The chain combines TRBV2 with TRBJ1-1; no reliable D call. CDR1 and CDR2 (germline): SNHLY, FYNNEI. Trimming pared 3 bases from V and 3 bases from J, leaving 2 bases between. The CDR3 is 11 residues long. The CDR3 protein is CASSDDTEAFF. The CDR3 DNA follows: TGTGCCAGCAGTGACGACACTGAAGCTTTCTTT. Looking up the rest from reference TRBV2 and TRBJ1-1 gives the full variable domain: EPEVTQTPSHQVTQMGQEVILRCVPISNHLYFYWYRQILGQKVEFLVSFYNNEISEKSEIFDDQFSVERPDGSNFTLKIRSTKLEDSAMYFCASSDDTEAFFGQGTRLTVV.